These T cell receptor beta chains were read from a single sample in a study of cytomegalovirus exposure and HLA in healthy donors. Measured with immunoSEQ multiplex PCR; TCRdb has only the in-frame clones, and not every one. This table holds more than 95,000 clones, over 60% found once. Source material: PBMCs. The source of these receptors is a woman aged 18-29 years in good health and CMV-seropositive. Both conserved end residues are part of each CDR3. The order of the fields is V gene, J gene, D gene, clone size, CDR3 DNA, CDR3 protein. D genes are given only for firm matches. Not all rows give a size; the values are once, few, many and, for expanded clones, a class.

>TRBV7-8|TRBJ2-7|NA|NA
TGTGCCAGCAGCGAACTAGTCATGAGCTCCTACGAGCAGTACTTC
CASSELVMSSYEQYF
>TRBV30|TRBJ2-5|NA|NA
TGTGCCTGGAGGACGGGGGAGACCCAGTACTTC
CAWRTGETQYF
>TRBV27|TRBJ2-1|NA|NA
TGTGCCAGCACTACCCGGAGGGATACGCACAATGAGCAGTTCTTC
CASTTRRDTHNEQFF
>TRBV5-1|TRBJ1-6|TRBD1|once
TGCGCCAGCGGGTCAACAGGGGGTAATTCACCCCTCCACTTT
CASGSTGGNSPLHF
>TRBV2|TRBJ2-7|NA|few
TGTGCCAGCACCCCGACAGGACCCTACGAGCAGTACTTC
CASTPTGPYEQYF
>TRBV6-6|TRBJ1-5|NA|NA
TGTGCCAGCAATCTCGACGGGAATAGCAATCAGCCCCAGCATTTT
CASNLDGNSNQPQHF
>TRBV18|TRBJ1-1|NA|NA
TGTGCCAGCTCACCACCGGCGAACACTGAAGCTTTCTTT
CASSPPANTEAFF
>TRBV6-1|TRBJ1-6|NA|few
TGTGCCAGCAGTGAATATGGGGACAATCTTTCACCCCTCCACTTT
CASSEYGDNLSPLHF
>TRBV5-1|TRBJ2-3|NA|NA
TGCGCCAGCAGCTTGGGACTAGCCGCAGGGGTAGATACGCAGTATTTT
CASSLGLAAGVDTQYF
>TRBV30|TRBJ2-3|TRBD2|few
TGTGCCTGGAGTGTGGGGAGCGGGAAGATGAGGGGCACAGATACGCAGTATTTT
CAWSVGSGKMRGTDTQYF
>TRBV27|TRBJ2-7|TRBD1|NA
TGTGCCAGCAGCCGCGGCCCTCCGGGACAGGGCTACGAGCAGTACTTC
CASSRGPPGQGYEQYF
>TRBV27|TRBJ1-5|NA|NA
TGTGCCAGCAGTGACAGTAGCAATCAGCCCCAGCATTTT
CASSDSSNQPQHF
>TRBV7-2|TRBJ2-1|TRBD2|NA
TGTGCCAGCAGCCTCTACGTACTAGCGGGAGTGTACAATGAGCAGTTCTTC
CASSLYVLAGVYNEQFF
>TRBV7-3|TRBJ1-2|TRBD1|once
TGTGCCAGCAGCTCCGGACAGGGCGGCTACACCTTC
CASSSGQGGYTF
>TRBV5-1|TRBJ2-7|NA|NA
TGCGCCAGCAGCTTGGTATCCGGGGGATCCTACGAGCAGTACTTC
CASSLVSGGSYEQYF
>TRBV6-5|TRBJ1-2|TRBD1|few
TGTGCCAGCACCGGACAGGGTGGGGGCTATGGCTACACCTTC
CASTGQGGGYGYTF
>TRBV5-1|TRBJ1-1|TRBD1|NA
TGCGCCAGCAGCAGAACAGGGGCGAACACTGAAGCTTTCTTT
CASSRTGANTEAFF
>TRBV14|TRBJ2-2|TRBD1|NA
TGTGCCAGCAGACACGACAGGGGGGGGAACACCGGGGAGCTGTTTTTT
CASRHDRGGNTGELFF
>TRBV4-1|TRBJ1-2|NA|NA
TGCGCCAGCAGCCAGACAGGATTCTATGGCTACACCTTC
CASSQTGFYGYTF
>TRBV2|TRBJ2-1|TRBD2|once
TGTGCCAGCAGTAAGTTCGAGCGGGAGGTAAATTTCTACAATGAGCAGTTCTTC
CASSKFEREVNFYNEQFF
>TRBV5-6|TRBJ1-6|NA|NA
TGTGCCAGCAGCTTGAATGGGGGCCTGGGTCCCCTCCACTTT
CASSLNGGLGPLHF
>TRBV19|TRBJ1-2|NA|NA
TGTGCCAGTAGTCTGCGGGGCAGGGAGACCTATGGCTACACCTTC
CASSLRGRETYGYTF
>TRBV27|TRBJ1-1|NA|NA
TGTGCCAGCAGTTTAGCAGGAAACACTGAAGCTTTCTTT
CASSLAGNTEAFF
>TRBV7-6|TRBJ2-7|TRBD2|once
TGTGCCAGCAGCTTATCACTAGCGGGAGGGGAGGAGCAGTACTTC
CASSLSLAGGEEQYF
>TRBV6-1|TRBJ1-2|NA|NA
TGTGCCAGCATTCCGCAAAGCTACTATGGCTACACCTTC
CASIPQSYYGYTF
>TRBV11-2|TRBJ2-1|TRBD2|NA
TGTGCCAGCAGCTTGCTTCTGGCTAGCGGGGCTTACAATGAGCAGTTCTTC
CASSLLLASGAYNEQFF
>TRBV5-6|TRBJ2-1|TRBD1|NA
TGTGCCAGCAGCTTGCCGGACAGGGGGAGAGATGAGCAGTTCTTC
CASSLPDRGRDEQFF
>TRBV28|TRBJ2-3|TRBD2|NA
TGTGCCAGCAGTACCGGTGGGGGGGGCACAGATACGCAGTATTTT
CASSTGGGGTDTQYF
>TRBV5-1|TRBJ2-5|TRBD1|NA
TGCGCCAGCAGCAGCGGACAGGGGATAGTAGAGACCCAGTACTTC
CASSSGQGIVETQYF
>TRBV5-4|TRBJ1-1|NA|NA
TGTGCCAGCAGCTTGGATTCAGGGGCTAGTACCACTGAAGCTTTCTTT
CASSLDSGASTTEAFF
>TRBV27|TRBJ1-2|TRBD1|few
TGTGCCAGCAGGAAAACAGGGGTCCCCTATGGCTACACCTTC
CASRKTGVPYGYTF
>TRBV2|TRBJ1-5|NA|NA
TGTGCCAGCAGTGAAGGCGGAAGTCAGCCCCAGCATTTT
CASSEGGSQPQHF
>TRBV28|TRBJ2-3|TRBD1|NA
TGTGCTTCGTCGTGGGGACAGAGCACAGATACGCAGTATTTT
CASSWGQSTDTQYF
>TRBV2|TRBJ1-2|NA|NA
TGTGCCAGCAGTGTGGGAGTCGGGGTTCCTGGAGGCTACACCTTC
CASSVGVGVPGGYTF
>TRBV4-2|TRBJ2-7|NA|NA
TGTGCCAGCAGCCAAGATGGGGCTAGCGAGTACTTC
CASSQDGASEYF
>TRBV5-1|TRBJ2-2|TRBD2|NA
TGCGCCAGCAGCTTGGGGACTAGCGGGAGGCAAAACACCGGGGAGCTGTTTTTT
CASSLGTSGRQNTGELFF
>TRBV28|TRBJ2-1|TRBD2|NA
TGTGCCAGCAGTTCCCATAGCGGGGGTCCCCGGTTCTTC
CASSSHSGGPRFF
>TRBV7-2|TRBJ1-2|TRBD1|NA
TGTGCCAGCAGCATAATACCGGGACAGGGGGCGATACGGGGCTATGGCTACACCTTC
CASSIIPGQGAIRGYGYTF
>TRBV9|TRBJ1-5|NA|NA
TGTGCCAGCAGCCCGGGGGACAGCAATCAGCCCCAGCATTTT
CASSPGDSNQPQHF
>TRBV5-1|TRBJ1-5|TRBD1|few
TGCGCCAGCAGCTTGACAGGGGGAGTCCGTCAGCCCCAGCATTTT
CASSLTGGVRQPQHF
>TRBV6-4|TRBJ1-5|TRBD1|NA
TGTGCCAGCAGTGGTACCCGGGACAGGATAAATAGCAATCAGCCCCAGCATTTT
CASSGTRDRINSNQPQHF
>TRBV7-9|TRBJ2-5|NA|NA
TGTGCCAGCAGCTTAGTTGCGGGACGCCAAGAGACCCAGTACTTC
CASSLVAGRQETQYF